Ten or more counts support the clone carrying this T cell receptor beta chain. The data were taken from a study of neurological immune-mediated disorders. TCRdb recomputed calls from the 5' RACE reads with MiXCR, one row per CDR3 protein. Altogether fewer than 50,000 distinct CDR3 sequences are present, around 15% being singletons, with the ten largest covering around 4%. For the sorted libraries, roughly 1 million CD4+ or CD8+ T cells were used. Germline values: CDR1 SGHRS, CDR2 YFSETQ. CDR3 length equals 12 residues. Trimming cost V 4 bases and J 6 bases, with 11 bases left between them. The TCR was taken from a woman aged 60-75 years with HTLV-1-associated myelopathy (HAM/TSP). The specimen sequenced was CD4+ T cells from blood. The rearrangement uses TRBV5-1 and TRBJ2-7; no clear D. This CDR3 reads CASSLRVGEQYF. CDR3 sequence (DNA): TGCGCCAGCAGCCTAAGGGTCGGCGAGCAGTACTTC.